This T cell receptor beta chain was observed in a study of blood T cell repertoires in COVID-19 (dated by TCRdb to 2020 to 2021). About the investigation overall: Samples from collaborators originated in the United States, Italy and Spain and spanned both the acute and convalescent phases of COVID-19. The material from the prospective study consisted of cDNA or gDNA derived from T cells, B-cell-depleted T cells, or PBMCs. Subjects who had been exposed to COVID-19, were actively infected with it, or had recovered from it provided the deeply sampled blood TCRbeta repertoires that made up the dataset. The repertoires were released in a freely available public database meant as a resource for research on the immune response to SARS-CoV-2. Samples were obtained from the ongoing ImmuneRACE study (first 160 participants) and from some 1,300 subjects provided by 6 global collaborators. Nearly every sample came with metadata listing a de-identified subject ID, COVID-19 status, age in years and sex. Where available, HLA class I and class II types were taken from metadata supplied by the sample provider and were not determined by assay-based typing. Study-wide findings and limitations: The amount of clinical and demographic metadata varied by source and participant and was provided uncurated.

Concerning this clone: It lacks a known antigen. No base quality values were provided; no much bigger clone lies one nucleotide off.

TCRbeta CDR3 regions were amplified from genomic DNA by means of the immunoSEQ Assay, a bias-controlled multiplex PCR. Concerning the study's data processing: The number of nucleated cells in each sample was estimated from the amplification of reference gene primers within the assay. Sequence reads were collapsed and filtered to measure the absolute abundance of every unique TCRbeta CDR3 rearrangement. For each sample, productive Simpson clonality was calculated by taking the square root of Simpson's diversity index across productive rearrangements. TCRdb holds this immuneACCESS table with in-frame rearrangements only. Some clones are missing; in checked studies, unresolved V genes explain under half, and the rest has no known cause. V and J calls and clone size are copied from that table; D and trimming were computed from the DNA. The sample has just over 45,000 clones on record, over 70% of them singletons. The biggest ten clones account for less than 5.5% of the sample.

Each collaborating institution followed its own protocols to collect whole blood in K2EDTA tubes. For TCRbeta analysis, collaborators shipped samples as frozen whole blood, isolated PBMCs, or DNA extracted from either of those sample types. Inclusive of the bounding cysteine and phenylalanine, the CDR3 is 18 residues long. This entry keeps only the CDR3 DNA: 54 bases, framed from base 1. The germline V and J ends show losses of 5 bases and 0 bases respectively, and no gene match explains 10 bases of the junction. For CDR1 and CDR2, the germline V gene lists MGHRA and YSYEKL. The V and J genes are TRBV4-1 and TRBJ2-2; TRBD1 lines up with 9 middle nucleotides. Sequenced material: peripheral blood. This sequence originates from a human donor in a cohort sampled during active COVID-19. The nucleotide sequence is given as TGCGCCAGCAGCGCTGTCTTGGGACAGGGATCGAACACCGGGGAGCTGTTTTTT. Its translation is CASSAVLGQGSNTGELFF.